These 7 T cell receptor beta chains were sequenced from one sample in a study of blood T cell repertoires in COVID-19. Method: immunoSEQ multiplex PCR; TCRdb's copy keeps in-frame clones and lacks some. Of a few hundred thousand clones listed, approximately 81% are singletons. The sequenced sample consisted of peripheral blood. Receptor source: a woman of 80 years or more with acute or convalescent COVID-19.

The genes are TRBV5-4 and TRBJ2-7, with a tentative D call TRBD2 (5 bases). This CDR3 is built from 15 residues. V was shortened by 4 bases and J by 5 bases, with 19 bases between the two germline ends. Germline CDR1 reads SGHNT; CDR2 reads YYREEE (reference sequence). The CDR3 nucleotides are TGTGCCAGCAGCAAGTCAGAAGCCGGGGAAAACGAGCAGTACTTC. This translates into CASSKSEAGENEQYF. Based on the CDR3 plus reference TRBV5-4 and TRBJ2-7, the full variable domain is ETGVTQSPTHLIKTRGQQVTLRCSSQSGHNTVSWYQQALGQGPQFIFQYYREEENGRGNFPPRFSGLQFPNYSSELNVNALELDDSALYLCASSKSEAGENEQYFGPGTRLTVT.

This sequence joins TRBV7-8 and TRBJ1-3; D may be TRBD1 (6 bases). Germline values: CDR1 SGHVS, CDR2 FQNEAQ. There are 16 residues in the CDR3. Trimming stripped 1 base from V and 0 bases from J, with 10 bases between. The CDR3 spells CASSLGLRGSGNTIYF. The CDR3, as DNA: TGTGCCAGCAGCTTAGGTCTCAGGGGCTCTGGAAACACCATATATTTT.

This chain uses TRBV27 with TRBJ2-1; 7 positions match TRBD1. The CDR3 loop spans 16 amino acids. V gave up 7 bases and J gave up 2 bases; unmatched junction bases: 11. The germline V gene encodes CDR1 MNHEY and CDR2 SMNVEV (reference sequence). The CDR3 spells CASTPSQGFPYNEQFF. CDR3 in DNA: TGTGCCAGCACGCCTTCACAGGGGTTCCCCTACAATGAGCAGTTCTTC.

The chain uses TRBV5-4 and TRBJ2-3; 10 bases align to TRBD1. The CDR3 consists of 15 residues. V lost 5 bases, J lost 3 bases, and 6 bases stayed unmatched. CDR1 and CDR2 from the germline V gene are SGHNT and YYREEE (reference sequence). The CDR3 reads CASSWRDRGTDTQYF. The CDR3 DNA sequence: TGTGCCAGCAGTTGGCGGGACAGGGGTACAGATACGCAGTATTTT.

The chain combines TRBV10-1 with TRBJ2-3; 11 bases align to TRBD2. Germline loops: CDR1 WNHNN, CDR2 SYGVQD (reference sequence). With 7 bases clipped from V and 0 bases from J, the junction kept 9 bases outside the gene matches. This CDR3 is built from 17 residues. The CDR3 sequence: CASKGTSGGTSTDTQYF. CDR3 nucleotides: TGCGCCAGCAAGGGGACTAGCGGAGGGACTAGCACAGATACGCAGTATTTT.

In its sample, this clone was seen once. This rearrangement joins TRBV4-3 to TRBJ1-1, with 11 bases identical to TRBD1. The germline CDR1 and CDR2 sequences are LGHNA and YSLEER. The CDR3 loop spans 15 amino acids. Losses at the gene ends were 1 base for V and 8 bases for J; bases not matched to a gene: 6. The CDR3 DNA reads as TGCGCCAGCAGCCAAGCGGGAGGACAGGGGGCCGAAGCTTTCTTT. Protein product: CASSQAGGQGAEAFF.

This chain connects TRBV19 to TRBJ1-3; unclear D gene. V lost 1 base and J lost 7, with 11 bases in between. The CDR3 sequence is 14 residues long. Germline lookup yields CDR1 LNHDA and CDR2 SQIVND (reference sequence). CDR3 bases: TGTGCCAGTAGTATAGGCGGGGAAGGGAACACCATATATTTT. Translation: CASSIGGEGNTIYF.